The clone carrying this TCR beta chain was seen at least ten times. This specimen comes from a study of T cells of healthy individuals. TCRdb itself ran the 5' RACE reads through MiXCR, one entry per CDR3 protein. Altogether approximately 89,000 distinct CDR3 sequences are present, approximately 4.8% being singletons, with the ten largest covering around 7.6%. The CDR3 loop spans 17 amino acids. V gave up 0 bases and J gave up 6 bases; unmatched junction bases: 10. Germline V gene lookup returns CDR1 SGHAT and CDR2 FQNNGV. The gene calls are TRBV11-2 and TRBJ2-2; 7 nucleotides align to TRBD2. The clonotype originates from a female donor in good health. The CDR3 here is CASSLEGRAGPPGELFF. CDR3 DNA: TGTGCCAGCAGCTTAGAAGGGCGAGCGGGACCCCCCGGGGAGCTGTTTTTT.